Sequencing of this TCR beta chain was carried out in a study of cytomegalovirus exposure and HLA in healthy donors. The CDR3 extends over 15 amino acids. Germline assignment: CDR1 SGHTA and CDR2 FQGNSA. Concerning this clone itself: Its antigen remains unidentified. The germline gene is not matched at one end of the junction; a read error may be the cause.

Notes on the study in general: Across donors, presence/absence analyses took sequencing depth to be roughly uniform. Using the classifier, cytomegalovirus status was reportedly diagnosed with high specificity and sensitivity.

It was with 60 Vbeta and 13 Jbeta primers that the PCR ran. Sequenced by immunoSEQ multiplex PCR; TCRdb stores in-frame clones only, minus some. Counted here are some 150,000 clones, roughly 80% occurring once; the ten biggest clones make up 2.5% to 3.5%. The chain uses TRBV7-2 and TRBJ1-1, with 8 nucleotides matching TRBD1. The sample consisted of PBMCs. This TCR was sampled from a woman aged 25 to 45 in good health and CMV-seronegative. CDR3 DNA sequence: TGTGCCAGCAGCCTAGCAGGGGGCTTGAACACTGAAGCTTTCTTT. Its translation is CASSLAGGLNTEAFF.